The next 24 T cell receptor beta chains were all read from a single sample in a study of T cells in women clearing cervical HPV infection. This table comes from immunoSEQ multiplex PCR, and its TCRdb copy is limited to in-frame clones, with some not included. This sample contains roughly 29,000 clones. Source material: blood buffy coat. These receptors all come from a woman between 18 and 70 years old with a cervical HPV16 infection that either progressed to CIN3+ or cleared (not recorded which).

Notes on this clone: Sequencing ends 3 residues short of the CDR3 end; the germline J gene provides the rest. The rearrangement links TRBV30 to TRBJ1-2, with 8 bases identical to TRBD1. The CDR3 is 12 amino acids. V shed 1 base, J shed 7 bases, and the junction held 2 bases outside the gene matches. CDR1 is GTSNPN and CDR2 is SVGIG in the germline V gene (reference sequence). The sequenced part of the CDR3 DNA is TGTGCCTGGAGTGCGGGGACAGGTGGC. Its protein is CAWSAGTGG. The entire CDR3 protein is CAWSAGTGGYTF.

In the case of this clone: The DNA ends 3 residues before the CDR3 does, and the rest of the CDR3 is filled in from the germline J gene. The chain carries TRBV2 and TRBJ1-1; no definite D call. Germline CDR1 SNHLY, CDR2 FYNNEI. V was shortened by 2 bases and J by 7 bases, with 8 bases between the two germline ends. The CDR3 runs 12 residues. This CDR3 reads CASSESGLEAFF. CDR3 DNA (partial): TGTGCCAGCAGTGAATCTGGGCTTGAA.

Details on this clone: The read terminates 3 residues before the CDR3 end, so the remaining end is supplied by the germline J gene. The chain carries TRBV2 and TRBJ2-7; D remains ambiguous. The V gene lost 6 bases and the J gene lost 0 bases, with 3 bases spanning the gap. Germline V lookup: CDR1 SNHLY, CDR2 FYNNEI. This CDR3 comprises 11 residues. CDR3 amino acids: CASSLSYEQYF. CDR3 DNA, as far as it was read: TGTGCCAGCAGCCTCTCCTACGAG. The full variable domain, rest sourced from reference TRBV2 and TRBJ2-7, is EPEVTQTPSHQVTQMGQEVILRCVPISNHLYFYWYRQILGQKVEFLVSFYNNEISEKSEIFDDQFSVERPDGSNFTLKIRSTKLEDSAMYFCASSLSYEQYFGPGTRLTVT.

As regards this clone: The read falls 3 residues short of the CDR3 end, and the missing part is taken from the germline J gene. The V and J genes are TRBV2 and TRBJ2-3, with 9 positions matching TRBD1. CDR3 length: 15 residues. The V gene end was trimmed by 6 bases and the J gene end by 0 bases; junction bases not matched to a gene: 4. The germline CDR1 and CDR2 sequences are SNHLY and FYNNEI. Incomplete CDR3 DNA: TGTGCCAGCAGGCCGGGACAGGGAAGCACAGATACG. Translating it yields CASRPGQGSTDT. The CDR3 reads in full as CASRPGQGSTDTQYF.

A remark on this clone: The read stops 3 residues short of the end of the CDR3; the missing end is completed from the germline J gene. This chain uses TRBV6-1 with TRBJ2-2; no definite D call. The germline V gene has CDR1 MNHNS and CDR2 SASEGT. This CDR3 contains 15 residues. Trimming stripped 1 base from V and 6 bases from J, with 12 bases between. The CDR3: CASSEGGSGPGELFF. Partial CDR3 DNA: TGTGCCAGCAGTGAAGGAGGATCGGGTCCCGGGGAG.

CDR3 bases read: TGTGCCAGCAGCGAACACCGGGACAGACTTTACGAG. It codes for CASSEHRDRLYE. The whole CDR3 sequence is CASSEHRDRLYEQYF. V is TRBV6-1 and J is TRBJ2-7, with TRBD1 identical over 7 bases. The read is 3 residues too short to cover the CDR3 end, so that end is filled in from the germline J gene. Germline-derived CDR1 and CDR2 are MNHNS and SASEGT. The CDR3 covers 15 residues. The V and J ends lost 6 bases and 4 bases, in that order; junction bases with no gene match: 12.

Note on this clone: The missing CDR3 end, 3 residues past where the read stops, is filled in from the germline J gene. The same CDR3 arises from other DNA sequences in this sample as well. The chain has TRBV30 and TRBJ1-2; D is unclear. The V gene's germline CDR1 is GTSNPN and CDR2 SVGIG (reference sequence). CDR3 size: 15 residues. V was cut by 3 bases and J by 2 bases, with 16 bases left in between. The CDR3 loop is CAWSQPGNLNYGYTF. CDR3 bases read: TGTGCCTGGAGCCAACCGGGGAACTTGAACTATGGC.

For this clone: The read ends 3 residues before the CDR3 terminus; that terminus is restored from the germline J gene. The J gene is TRBJ1-6, the V gene TRBV2; no clear D gene. With 3 bases removed from V and 8 bases from J, the gap between germline ends came to 5 bases. The CDR3 has 12 residues. Germline V gene data show CDR1 as SNHLY and CDR2 as FYNNEI. The CDR3 sequence: CASSDKDSPLHF. The CDR3 DNA, read in part, is TGTGCCAGCAGTGATAAGGATTCACCC.

Remarks on this clone: Coverage ceases 3 residues before the CDR3 finishes, and the germline J gene fills in the end. The chain uses TRBV29-1 and TRBJ1-5, with TRBD1 identical over 8 bases. This CDR3 is 14 amino acids long. CDR1 is SQVTM, CDR2 ANQGSEA, per germline. V was clipped by 6 bases and J by 1 base; unmatched bases: 5. CDR3 DNA, as far as it was read: TGCAGCGTATGGACAGGGACGAGCAATCAGCCC. It translates to CSVWTGTSNQP. The entire CDR3 sequence reads CSVWTGTSNQPQHF.

As concerns this clone: The CDR3 goes on 3 residues after the read ends, and that part is filled in from the germline J gene. The chain is built from TRBV20-1 and TRBJ2-2; D remains unclear. The V end was cut by 0 bases, the J end by 2 bases, with 7 bases between. Germline values: CDR1 DFQATT, CDR2 SNEGSKA (reference sequence). This CDR3 is 14 amino acids long. The CDR3 here is CSARDGLNTGELFF. The sequenced part of the CDR3 DNA is TGCAGTGCTAGAGATGGGCTTAACACCGGGGAG.

Partial CDR3 DNA: TGCGCCAGCAGCTTGGTACCCAGGGGGCAAAATGAAAAA. It translates to CASSLVPRGQNEK. From start to end, the CDR3 is CASSLVPRGQNEKLFF. The chain uses TRBV5-1 and TRBJ1-4; 8 nucleotides match TRBD1. The read gets to within 3 residues of the CDR3 end, and the germline J gene fills in the rest. V dropped 0 bases and J dropped 5; count of bases not matched to a gene: 6. Germline values: CDR1 SGHRS, CDR2 YFSETQ. The CDR3 has 16 amino acids.

Regarding this clone: The read is 3 residues too short to cover the CDR3 end, so that end is filled in from the germline J gene. The chain has TRBV2 and TRBJ2-3; the match to TRBD2 covers 7 bases. After removal of 6 bases from V and 3 bases from J, the junction contained 12 bases not matched to a gene. Germline CDR1 SNHLY, CDR2 FYNNEI. This CDR3 region has 16 residues. The CDR3 bases that were read are TGTGCCAGCAGCCCCCTGGGGGGGAGCATGACAGATACG. This codes for CASSPLGGSMTDT. The full CDR3 sequence reads CASSPLGGSMTDTQYF. The entire variable domain, with the rest obtained from reference TRBV2 and TRBJ2-3, is as follows: EPEVTQTPSHQVTQMGQEVILRCVPISNHLYFYWYRQILGQKVEFLVSFYNNEISEKSEIFDDQFSVERPDGSNFTLKIRSTKLEDSAMYFCASSPLGGSMTDTQYFGPGTRLTVL.

As concerns this clone: Read sequence stops 3 residues before the CDR3 end, and the germline J gene provides the missing end. The rearrangement uses TRBV12-3 or TRBV12-4 and TRBJ2-7; 9 nucleotides match TRBD1. After removal of 6 bases from V and 6 bases from J, the junction contained 9 bases not matched to a gene. The CDR3 contains 14 residues. The covered CDR3 bases are TGTGCCAGCAGCCGCCGGGACAGGGAGGGCGAG. It is translated as CASSRRDREGE. The whole CDR3 sequence is CASSRRDREGEQYF.

About this clone: The CDR3 end is not reached by the read, which stops 3 residues before it; the germline J gene fills it in. The V gene is TRBV29-1, the J gene TRBJ1-2; the D is unclear. Trimming pared 7 bases from V and 0 bases from J, leaving 6 bases between. There are 11 residues in the CDR3. The V gene's germline CDR1 is SQVTM and CDR2 ANQGSEA. The sequenced CDR3 bases are TGCAGCGGGGCGACTAACTATGGC. Its translation: CSGATNYG. From start to end, the CDR3 is CSGATNYGYTF.

On this clone itself: Read sequence stops 3 residues before the CDR3 end, and the germline J gene provides the missing end. Other DNA sequences in the sample encode the same CDR3. This chain uses TRBV20-1 with TRBJ1-2; 8 bases align to TRBD1. After removal of 3 bases from V and 4 bases from J, the junction contained 7 bases not matched to a gene. This CDR3 contains 14 residues. Germline V lookup: CDR1 DFQATT, CDR2 SNEGSKA (reference sequence). The CDR3 sequence: CSASQGAYSYGYTF. The sequenced part of the CDR3 DNA is TGCAGTGCTAGTCAGGGGGCCTACTCCTATGGC.

Remarks on this clone: The read terminates 3 residues before the CDR3 end, so the remaining end is supplied by the germline J gene. V and J are TRBV20-1 and TRBJ2-7; 7 bases are a match to TRBD1. V dropped 6 bases and J dropped 0; count of bases not matched to a gene: 5. CDR1 and CDR2 from the germline V gene are DFQATT and SNEGSKA (reference sequence). The CDR3 has 13 amino acids. This CDR3 reads CSAPRDSSYEQYF. The CDR3 bases that were read are TGCAGTGCGCCCCGGGACAGCTCCTACGAG.

Regarding this clone: The read ends 3 residues before the CDR3 terminus; that terminus is restored from the germline J gene. The V call is TRBV19, the J call TRBJ2-7, with 7 bases aligning to TRBD2. CDR1 and CDR2 from the germline V gene are LNHDA and SQIVND (reference sequence). CDR3 length: 13 residues. The V segment lost 5 bases and the J segment 5 bases; nucleotides outside the gene matches: 6. The sequenced CDR3 bases are TGTGCCAGTAGTGGAATCACTAGCGACGAG. Amino acids: CASSGITSDE. The CDR3 in full is CASSGITSDEQYF.

As to this clone: The CDR3 end falls 3 residues outside the read, so it is completed with the germline J gene. J is TRBJ1-2 and V is TRBV12-3 or TRBV12-4; 7 bases line up with TRBD1. Trimming at V came to 4 bases and at J to 4 bases, leaving 6 bases not matched to a gene. The CDR3 totals 14 residues. CDR3 DNA (partial): TGTGCCAGCAGTTCTCCGGGACAGATCTATGGC. This sequence encodes CASSSPGQIYG. In full, the CDR3 is CASSSPGQIYGYTF.

To note about this clone: The observed sequence ends 3 residues before the CDR3 terminus, with the missing tail filled in from the germline J gene. The chain joins TRBV7-9 to TRBJ2-3; D possibly corresponds to TRBD2 (5 bases). V shed 2 bases and J shed 1 base, with 10 bases lying between them. The CDR3 has 15 residues. CDR1 and CDR2 from the germline V gene are SEHNR and FQNEAQ (reference sequence). The CDR3 bases that were read are TGTGCCAGCAGCTTACTAGCATCAGGCACAGATACG. Its translation: CASSLLASGTDT. The entire CDR3 protein reads CASSLLASGTDTQYF.

As regards this clone: The read ends 3 residues shy of where the CDR3 ends; the end is completed using the germline J gene. The sample contains more than one DNA sequence encoding this CDR3. The chain joins TRBV18 to TRBJ2-1; tentative D call: TRBD2 (7 bases). Germline V CDR1 and CDR2: KGHSH, LQKENI. This CDR3 has 18 amino acids. Trimming left V 6 bases short and J 0 bases short, with 21 bases between. The DNA read from the CDR3 is TGTGCCAGCTCCCCCCCGGTAGGGGGGGCGAGCTCCTACAATGAG. Translated: CASSPPVGGASSYNE. The CDR3 in full is CASSPPVGGASSYNEQFF.

Comments on this clone: The sequence runs out 3 residues before the end of the CDR3; the remainder is reconstructed from the germline J gene. V usage is TRBV2 and J usage is TRBJ1-1, with D perhaps matching TRBD1 (6 bases). V lost 6 bases and J lost 1, with 9 bases in between. The CDR3 loop spans 13 amino acids. CDR1 is SNHLY and CDR2 is FYNNEI in the germline V gene. The CDR3 loop reads CASSGQTNTEAFF. The sequenced CDR3 bases are TGTGCCAGCAGCGGACAGACGAACACTGAA. Based on the CDR3 plus reference TRBV2 and TRBJ1-1, the full variable domain is EPEVTQTPSHQVTQMGQEVILRCVPISNHLYFYWYRQILGQKVEFLVSFYNNEISEKSEIFDDQFSVERPDGSNFTLKIRSTKLEDSAMYFCASSGQTNTEAFFGQGTRLTVV.

On this clone itself: The read terminates 3 residues ahead of where the CDR3 ends, so the germline J gene completes it. This chain connects TRBV5-1 to TRBJ1-6; TRBD1 aligns across 7 bases. From germline, CDR1 is SGHRS and CDR2 YFSETQ. There are 14 residues in the CDR3. The CDR3 DNA, read in part, is TGCGCCAGCAGCTTGGCCCCAGGGGGGAAGGCC. This translates into CASSLAPGGKA. The whole CDR3 sequence is CASSLAPGGKALHF.

To note about this clone: The junction differs from germline at one of its ends, possibly a read error. The missing CDR3 end, 3 residues past where the read stops, is filled in from the germline J gene. This same CDR3 is encoded by further DNA sequences in the sample. The V call is TRBV18, the J call TRBJ2-7, with TRBD1 matching over 11 bases. The germline V gene encodes CDR1 KGHSH and CDR2 LQKENI. CDR3 length: 15 amino acids. CDR3 bases read: TGTGCCAGCTCCCCACTAGGGACAGGGGGGGGCGAG. Translated: CASSPLGTGGGE. The complete CDR3 reads CASSPLGTGGGEQYF.

Regarding this clone: Read data end 3 residues before the CDR3 end; the end is taken from the germline J gene. The chain recombines TRBV20-1 with TRBJ2-2; TRBD2 matches 8 bases. CDR3 length equals 14 residues. V lost 0 bases and J lost 6; bases outside the gene matches: 3. Per the germline V gene, CDR1 is DFQATT and CDR2 is SNEGSKA (reference sequence). The CDR3: CSARDGTSPGELFF. Partial CDR3 DNA: TGCAGTGCTAGAGATGGGACTAGTCCCGGGGAG.